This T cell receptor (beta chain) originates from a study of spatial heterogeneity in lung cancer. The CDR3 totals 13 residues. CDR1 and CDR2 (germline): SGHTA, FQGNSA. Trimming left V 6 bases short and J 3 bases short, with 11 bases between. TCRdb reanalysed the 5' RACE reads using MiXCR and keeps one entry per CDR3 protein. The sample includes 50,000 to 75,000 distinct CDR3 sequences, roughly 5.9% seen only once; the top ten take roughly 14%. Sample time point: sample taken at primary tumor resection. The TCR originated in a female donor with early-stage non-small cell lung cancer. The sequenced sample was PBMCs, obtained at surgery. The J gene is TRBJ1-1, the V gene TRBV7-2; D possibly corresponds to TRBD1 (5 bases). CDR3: CASSPDSYTEAFF. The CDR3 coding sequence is TGTGCCAGCAGTCCTGACAGCTACACTGAAGCTTTCTTT.